One TCR beta chain is described in this entry. The antigen is unknown. Alongside CTLA-4 blockade with ipilimumab, patients with chemo-refractory metastatic non-small-cell lung cancer received focal radiation. The protocol was immunoSEQ multiplex PCR, while the TCRdb copy is restricted to in-frame clones and leaves out a portion. In the table there are 80,000 to 100,000 clones, about 70% of which are singletons. This sample is drawn from a study of radiotherapy plus CTLA-4 blockade in lung cancer. On the study more broadly: Across the patients, objective responses occurred in approximately 19%, and disease control in about 29%.

This CDR3 has 15 amino acids. Germline CDR1 LNHDA, CDR2 SQIVND (reference sequence). V lost 11 bases and J lost 5, with 22 bases in between. Regarding the study as a whole: Alongside interferon-beta, early blood T cell clone dynamics were reportedly the best predictor of response. The study found tumor-derived TCR clones expanded in blood after radiotherapy plus ipilimumab.

The source of this sequence is a human donor with non-small cell lung cancer who had a partial response to radiotherapy plus ipilimumab. Some clones in this sample may be carry-over from other donors' samples. This chain connects TRBV19 to TRBJ1-5; D is possibly TRBD1 (5 bases). The sample consisted of peripheral blood, taken from a patient treated with radiotherapy plus ipilimumab. The DNA of the CDR3 is TGTGCCTCCAACAAAACCCCAGGGATGGATCAGCCCCAGCATTTT. It is translated as CASNKTPGMDQPQHF.